This T cell receptor beta chain was obtained from a study of cytomegalovirus exposure and HLA in healthy donors. This clone was recorded only once. Its antigen is not known. This sample also contains other DNA sequences that code for the same CDR3. The study's findings and limits: A link between a missense DCLRE1C variant and TCR beta V- and J-gene trimming emerged from a later analysis.

The study ran its PCR with 60 Vbeta and 13 Jbeta primers. The data were produced by immunoSEQ multiplex PCR, yet TCRdb's version contains in-frame clones alone and is incomplete. The sample includes 200,000 or so clones, 85% to 90% of them seen just once. Per the germline V gene, CDR1 is SGHRS and CDR2 is YFSETQ. Trimming took off 1 base at V and 1 base at J, with 8 bases between the two ends. The CDR3 spans 14 residues. The sequencing input was PBMCs. This clonotype originated in a man under 40 in good health and CMV-seronegative. The chain links TRBV5-1 to TRBJ1-1; a possible D gene is TRBD1 (6 bases). CDR3 bases: TGCGCCAGCAGCTTGCCACAGGGGAACACTGAAGCTTTCTTT. Translated, it gives CASSLPQGNTEAFF.